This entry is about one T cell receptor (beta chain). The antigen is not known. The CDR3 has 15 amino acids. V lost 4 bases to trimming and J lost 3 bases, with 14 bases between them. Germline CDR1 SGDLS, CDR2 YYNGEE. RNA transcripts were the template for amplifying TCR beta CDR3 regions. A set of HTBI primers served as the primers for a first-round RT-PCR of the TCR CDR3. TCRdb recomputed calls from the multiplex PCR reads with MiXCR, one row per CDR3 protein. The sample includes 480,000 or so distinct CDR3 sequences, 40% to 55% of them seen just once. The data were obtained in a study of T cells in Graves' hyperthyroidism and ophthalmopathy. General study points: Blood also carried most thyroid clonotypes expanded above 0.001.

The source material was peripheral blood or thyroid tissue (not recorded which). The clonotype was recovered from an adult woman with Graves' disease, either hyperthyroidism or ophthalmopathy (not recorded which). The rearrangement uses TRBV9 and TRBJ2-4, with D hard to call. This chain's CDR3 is CASSPEASGKNIQYF. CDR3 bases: TGTGCCAGCAGCCCCGAAGCTTCGGGCAAAAACATTCAGTACTTC.